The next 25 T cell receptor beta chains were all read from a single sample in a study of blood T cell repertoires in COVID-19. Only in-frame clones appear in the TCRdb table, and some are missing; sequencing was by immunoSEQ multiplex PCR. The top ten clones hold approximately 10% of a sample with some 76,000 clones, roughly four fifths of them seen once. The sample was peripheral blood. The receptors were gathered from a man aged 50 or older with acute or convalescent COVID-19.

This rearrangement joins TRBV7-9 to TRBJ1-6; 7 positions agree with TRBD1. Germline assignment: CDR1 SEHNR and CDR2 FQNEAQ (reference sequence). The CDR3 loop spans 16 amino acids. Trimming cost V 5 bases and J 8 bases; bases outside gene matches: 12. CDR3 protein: CASSTVTGSVDSPLHF. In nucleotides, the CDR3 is TGTGCCAGCAGCACCGTGACAGGGTCGGTGGATTCACCCCTCCACTTT.

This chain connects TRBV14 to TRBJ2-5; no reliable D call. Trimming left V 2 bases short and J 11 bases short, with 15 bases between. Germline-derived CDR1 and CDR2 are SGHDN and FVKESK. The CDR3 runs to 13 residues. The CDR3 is CASSQWLPPWQYF. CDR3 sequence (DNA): TGTGCCAGCAGCCAATGGCTTCCCCCCTGGCAGTACTTC.

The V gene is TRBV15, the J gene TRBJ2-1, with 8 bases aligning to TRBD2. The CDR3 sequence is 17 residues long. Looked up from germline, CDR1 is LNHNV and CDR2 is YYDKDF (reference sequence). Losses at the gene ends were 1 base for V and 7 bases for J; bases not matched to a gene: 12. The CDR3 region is CATSRAAGGARGNEQFF. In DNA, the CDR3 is TGTGCCACCAGCAGAGCTGCGGGAGGTGCCAGGGGAAATGAGCAGTTCTTC.

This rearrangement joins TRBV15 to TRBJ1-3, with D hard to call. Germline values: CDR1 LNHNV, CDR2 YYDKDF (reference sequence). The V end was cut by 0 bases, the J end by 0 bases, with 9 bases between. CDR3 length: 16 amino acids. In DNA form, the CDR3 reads TGTGCCACCAGCAGAGATAGAACGGTCTCTGGAAACACCATATATTTT. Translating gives CATSRDRTVSGNTIYF.

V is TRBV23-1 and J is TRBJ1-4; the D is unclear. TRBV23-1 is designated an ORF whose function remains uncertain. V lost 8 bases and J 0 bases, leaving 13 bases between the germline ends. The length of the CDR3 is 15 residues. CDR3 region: CASGAPPATNEKLFF. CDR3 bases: TGCGCCAGCGGAGCCCCGCCTGCAACTAATGAAAAACTGTTTTTT.

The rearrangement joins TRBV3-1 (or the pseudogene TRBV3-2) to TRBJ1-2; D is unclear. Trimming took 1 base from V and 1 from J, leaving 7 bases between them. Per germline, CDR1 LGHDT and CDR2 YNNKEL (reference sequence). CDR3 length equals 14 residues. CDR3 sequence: CASSQGAINYGYTF. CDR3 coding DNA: TGTGCCAGCAGCCAAGGGGCCATTAACTATGGCTACACCTTC.

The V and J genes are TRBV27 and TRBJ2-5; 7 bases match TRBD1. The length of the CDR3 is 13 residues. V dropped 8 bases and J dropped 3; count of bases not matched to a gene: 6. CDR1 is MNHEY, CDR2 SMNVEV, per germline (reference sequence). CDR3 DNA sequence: TGTGCCAGCTCACGGGACAGCGAAGAGACCCAGTACTTC. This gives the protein CASSRDSEETQYF.

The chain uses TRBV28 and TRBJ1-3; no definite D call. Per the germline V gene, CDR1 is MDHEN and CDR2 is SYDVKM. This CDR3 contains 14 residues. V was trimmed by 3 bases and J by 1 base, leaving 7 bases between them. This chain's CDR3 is CASSFDFSGNTIYF. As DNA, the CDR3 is TGTGCCAGCAGTTTTGACTTTTCTGGAAACACCATATATTTT.

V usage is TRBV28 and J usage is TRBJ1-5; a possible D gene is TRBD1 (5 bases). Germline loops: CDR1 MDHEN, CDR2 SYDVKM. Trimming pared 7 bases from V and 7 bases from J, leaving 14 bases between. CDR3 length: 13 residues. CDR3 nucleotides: TGTGCCAGCATGAGGTCAGGGAACCAGCCCCAGCATTTT. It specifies CASMRSGNQPQHF.

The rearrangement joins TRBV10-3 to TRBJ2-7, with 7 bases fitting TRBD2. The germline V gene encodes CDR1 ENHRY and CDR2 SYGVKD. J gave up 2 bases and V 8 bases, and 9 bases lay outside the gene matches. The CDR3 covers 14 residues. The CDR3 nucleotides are TGTGCCATCGGGTTGGGAGGGAAAACCTACGAGCAGTACTTC. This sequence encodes CAIGLGGKTYEQYF.

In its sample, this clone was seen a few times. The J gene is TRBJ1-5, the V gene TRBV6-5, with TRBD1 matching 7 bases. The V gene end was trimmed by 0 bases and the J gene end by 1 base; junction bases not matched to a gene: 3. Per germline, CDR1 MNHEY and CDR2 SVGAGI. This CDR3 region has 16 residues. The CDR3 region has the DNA TGTGCCAGCAGTTACTCCCAGGGGGGAAGCAATCAGCCCCAGCATTTT. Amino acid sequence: CASSYSQGGSNQPQHF.

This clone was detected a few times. The CDR3 DNA reads as TGTGCCAGCAGTTCGGGACAGTCCTCCTACGAGCAGTACTTC. Residues: CASSSGQSSYEQYF. The chain employs TRBV28 and TRBJ2-7, with 7 nucleotides matching TRBD1. The V gene's germline CDR1 is MDHEN and CDR2 SYDVKM. Unmatched junction bases numbered 3, after V lost 4 bases and J lost 0 bases. CDR3 length: 14 residues.

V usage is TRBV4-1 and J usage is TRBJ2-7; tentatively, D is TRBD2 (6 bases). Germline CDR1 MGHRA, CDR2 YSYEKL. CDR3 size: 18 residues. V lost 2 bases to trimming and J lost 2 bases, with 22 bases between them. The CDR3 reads CASSQLLLAPRDAYEQYF. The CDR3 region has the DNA TGCGCCAGCAGCCAATTGTTACTAGCCCCTAGGGATGCCTACGAGCAGTACTTC.

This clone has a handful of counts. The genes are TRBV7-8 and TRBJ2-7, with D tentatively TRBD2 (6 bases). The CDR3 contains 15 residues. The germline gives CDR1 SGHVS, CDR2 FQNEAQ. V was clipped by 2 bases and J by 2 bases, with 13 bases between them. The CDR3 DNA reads TGTGCCAGCAGCTTAAGAGGAGGGACGGCCTACGAGCAGTACTTC. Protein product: CASSLRGGTAYEQYF. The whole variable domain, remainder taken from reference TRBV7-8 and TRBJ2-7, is GAGVSQSPRYKVAKRGQDVALRCDPISGHVSLFWYQQALGQGPEFLTYFQNEAQLDKSGLPSDRFFAERPEGSVSTLKIQRTQQEDSAVYLCASSLRGGTAYEQYFGPGTRLTVT.

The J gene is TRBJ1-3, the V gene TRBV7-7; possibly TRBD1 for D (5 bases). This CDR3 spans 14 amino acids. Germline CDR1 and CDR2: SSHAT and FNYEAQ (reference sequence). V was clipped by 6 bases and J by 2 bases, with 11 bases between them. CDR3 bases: TGTGCCAGCAGTCCTGACAGAACTGGAAACACCATATATTTT. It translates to CASSPDRTGNTIYF.

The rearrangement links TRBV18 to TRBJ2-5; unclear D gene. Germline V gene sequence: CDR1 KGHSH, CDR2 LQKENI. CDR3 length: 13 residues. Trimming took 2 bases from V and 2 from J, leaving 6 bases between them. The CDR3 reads CASSPEIQETQYF. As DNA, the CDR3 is TGTGCCAGCTCACCAGAGATACAAGAGACCCAGTACTTC.

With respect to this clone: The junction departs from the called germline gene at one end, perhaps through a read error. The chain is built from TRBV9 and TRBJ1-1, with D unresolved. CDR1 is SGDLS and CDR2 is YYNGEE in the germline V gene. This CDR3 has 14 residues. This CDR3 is CANSVQSRDTEAFF. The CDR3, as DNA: TGTGCCAACAGCGTTCAGTCGAGGGACACTGAAGCTTTCTTT.

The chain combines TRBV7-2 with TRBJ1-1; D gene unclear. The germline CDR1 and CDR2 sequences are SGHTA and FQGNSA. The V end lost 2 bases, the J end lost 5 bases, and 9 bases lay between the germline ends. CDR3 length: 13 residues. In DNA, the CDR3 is TGTGCCAGCAGCTTAAACTTGCTAACTGAAGCTTTCTTT. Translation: CASSLNLLTEAFF.

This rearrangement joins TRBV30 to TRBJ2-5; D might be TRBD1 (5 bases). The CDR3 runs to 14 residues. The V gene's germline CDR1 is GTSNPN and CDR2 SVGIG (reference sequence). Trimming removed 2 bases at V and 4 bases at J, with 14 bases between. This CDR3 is CAWSIGVLVETQYF. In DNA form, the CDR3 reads TGTGCCTGGAGTATAGGGGTCCTAGTAGAGACCCAGTACTTC.

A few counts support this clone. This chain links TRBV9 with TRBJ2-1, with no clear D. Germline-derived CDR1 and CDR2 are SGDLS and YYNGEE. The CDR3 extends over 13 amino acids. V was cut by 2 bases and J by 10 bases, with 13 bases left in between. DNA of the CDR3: TGTGCCAGCAGCGTCGGGTCCGCTGACGAGCAGTTCTTC. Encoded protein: CASSVGSADEQFF.

The CDR3 region is CASSLARLAGAYEQYF. As DNA, the CDR3 is TGTGCCAGCAGCTTAGCCCGACTAGCGGGGGCCTACGAGCAGTACTTC. The chain employs TRBV7-2 and TRBJ2-7; 12 positions agree with TRBD2. This CDR3 is 16 amino acids long. The germline V gene encodes CDR1 SGHTA and CDR2 FQGNSA. V gave up 0 bases and J gave up 2 bases; unmatched junction bases: 2.

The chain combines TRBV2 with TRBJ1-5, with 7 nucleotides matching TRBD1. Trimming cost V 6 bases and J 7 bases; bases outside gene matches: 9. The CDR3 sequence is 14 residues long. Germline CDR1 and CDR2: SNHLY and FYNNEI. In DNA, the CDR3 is TGTGCCAGCAGCGAGACAGGGTCAAGACAGCCCCAGCATTTT. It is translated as CASSETGSRQPQHF.

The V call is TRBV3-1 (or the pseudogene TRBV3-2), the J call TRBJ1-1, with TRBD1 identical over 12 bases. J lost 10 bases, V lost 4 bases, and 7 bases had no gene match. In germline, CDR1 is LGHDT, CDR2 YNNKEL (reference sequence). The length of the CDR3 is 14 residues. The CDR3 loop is CASSPGTGGWGAFF. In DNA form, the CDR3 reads TGTGCCAGCAGCCCCGGGACAGGGGGCTGGGGAGCTTTCTTT.

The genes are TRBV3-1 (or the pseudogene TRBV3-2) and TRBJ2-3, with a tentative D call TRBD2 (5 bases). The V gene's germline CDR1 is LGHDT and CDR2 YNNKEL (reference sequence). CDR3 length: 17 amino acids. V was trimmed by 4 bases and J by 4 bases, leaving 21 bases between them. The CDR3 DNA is TGTGCCAGCAGCCTTACTTTCCCGGGAACAACTCCAGATACGCAGTATTTT. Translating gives CASSLTFPGTTPDTQYF.

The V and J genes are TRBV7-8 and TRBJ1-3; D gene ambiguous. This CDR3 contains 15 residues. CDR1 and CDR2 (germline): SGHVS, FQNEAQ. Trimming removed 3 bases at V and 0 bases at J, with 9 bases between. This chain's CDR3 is CASSFSSRSGNTIYF. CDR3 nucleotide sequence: TGTGCCAGCAGCTTTAGCAGCCGCTCTGGAAACACCATATATTTT.